Reported below is one T cell receptor beta chain. Antigen: not known. TCRdb redid the calling of the 5' RACE reads with MiXCR, one entry per CDR3 protein. The data show about 69,000 distinct CDR3 sequences, roughly 12% seen once. The data were obtained in a study of early T cells in non-severe SARS-CoV-2 infection. Trimming cost V 5 bases and J 5 bases, with 19 bases left between them. This CDR3 has 15 amino acids. Germline values: CDR1 MNHEY, CDR2 SVGEGT. Study-level results: VDJdb matches were skewed toward anti-spike CD8 T cell responses.

The sequencing sample was made of whole blood. The receptor comes from an adult who was a healthcare worker with PCR-confirmed SARS-CoV-2 infection or an uninfected control (not recorded which). The chain links TRBV6-2 or TRBV6-3 to TRBJ2-7, with a weak D call TRBD2 (5 bases). CDR3 residues: CASSPDEGEGNEQYF. CDR3 DNA sequence: TGTGCCAGCAGTCCCGATGAGGGTGAGGGAAACGAGCAGTACTTC.